This T cell receptor (beta chain) was recorded in a study of shared clonotypes between healthy human individuals. Study observations and caveats: A handful of donors shared approximately 5% of their naive CD4 clonotypes. Lower generation probabilities were found for non-shared clonotypes than for those shared by all four donors.

In the sorted-subset replicate PCRs, about 200 ng DNA, 29,000 or so T cell genomes, was used. The repertoire was sequenced with immunoSEQ multiplex PCR; TCRdb's copy has only in-frame clones and lacks some. The sample lists 400,000 to 600,000 clones, 95% to 96% occurring once. J was trimmed by 4 bases and V by 5 bases; bases with no gene match: 8. The V gene's germline CDR1 is SGHAT and CDR2 FQNNGV. The CDR3 is 15 amino acids. A word on this clone: Its antigen is as yet unknown.

A CD45RA+ naive subset and a CD45RA-negative memory subset were split from CD4+ cells. The sequencing sample was made of naive CD4+ T cells sorted from blood. As to subset: CD45RA+ positively selected. This TCR was sampled from a woman in her twenties or thirties in good health. The chain has TRBV11-2 and TRBJ2-1; 7 nucleotides agree with TRBD2. CDR3: CASSTSVGGYNEQFF. CDR3 sequence (DNA): TGTGCCAGCAGCACTAGCGTGGGGGGTTACAATGAGCAGTTCTTC.